This T cell receptor (beta chain) came from a study of T cells in Graves' hyperthyroidism and ophthalmopathy. This clonotype was observed at least ten times. What it recognizes is unknown. The CDR3 has 15 residues. The V end lost 1 base, the J end lost 1 base, and 10 bases lay between the germline ends. Germline CDR1 and CDR2: SGHRS and YFSETQ. Amplified TCR beta CDR3 regions derived from RNA transcripts. During a first-round RT-PCR of the TCR CDR3, the HTBI primer set was used. From the multiplex PCR reads, TCRdb called clonotypes with MiXCR, one entry per CDR3 protein. This sample has about 690,000 distinct CDR3 sequences; around 15% occur once, and the top ten carry around 15%. Regarding the study as a whole: Among thyroid clonotypes expanded above 0.001, most also appeared in blood.

Material: blood. The chain couples TRBV5-1 to TRBJ2-3; tentatively, D is TRBD2 (5 bases). This TCR derives from a man aged 45-60 years with Graves' hyperthyroidism. The DNA of the CDR3 is TGCGCCAGCAGCTTGAACGGAGGCGGCACAGATACGCAGTATTTT. Residues: CASSLNGGGTDTQYF.